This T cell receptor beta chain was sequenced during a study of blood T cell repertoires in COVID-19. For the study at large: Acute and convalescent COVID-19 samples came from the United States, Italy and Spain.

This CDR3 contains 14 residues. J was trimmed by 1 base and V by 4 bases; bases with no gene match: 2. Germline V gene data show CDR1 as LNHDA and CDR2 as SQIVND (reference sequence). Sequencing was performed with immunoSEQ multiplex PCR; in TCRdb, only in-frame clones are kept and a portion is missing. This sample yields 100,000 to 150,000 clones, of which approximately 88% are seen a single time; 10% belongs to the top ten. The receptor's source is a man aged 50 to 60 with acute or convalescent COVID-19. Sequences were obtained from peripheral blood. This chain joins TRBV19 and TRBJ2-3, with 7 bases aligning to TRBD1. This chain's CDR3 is CASSTQGGTDTQYF. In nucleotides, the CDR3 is TGTGCCAGTAGTACCCAGGGGGGCACAGATACGCAGTATTTT.